The entry below gives a single T cell receptor (beta chain) sequence along with its context. The sample originates from a study of blood T cell repertoires in COVID-19. Study context: There were acute and convalescent COVID-19 samples, and they came from the United States, Italy and Spain. Sample material is recorded as cDNA or gDNA derived from T cells, B-cell-depleted T cells, or PBMCs.

Original handling: Reference gene primer amplification gave nucleated cell count estimates. Profiled with immunoSEQ multiplex PCR; TCRdb holds only in-frame clones, not every one. The V and J calls and clone size come from that table; D and trimming were worked out from the DNA. The sample contains 200,000 to 250,000 clones, approximately 91% of which appear only once. V lost 3 bases, J lost 7 bases, and 12 bases lay in between. The length of the CDR3 is 13 residues. Material for sequencing was peripheral blood. This TCR derives from a man between 60 and 75 years old who had recovered from COVID-19. The chain carries TRBV12-3 or TRBV12-4 and TRBJ2-5; a weak D match, TRBD1 (5 bases). The CDR3 loop is CASSLAQGLTQYF. CDR3 DNA: TGTGCCAGCAGTTTGGCGCAGGGTTTGACCCAGTACTTC.